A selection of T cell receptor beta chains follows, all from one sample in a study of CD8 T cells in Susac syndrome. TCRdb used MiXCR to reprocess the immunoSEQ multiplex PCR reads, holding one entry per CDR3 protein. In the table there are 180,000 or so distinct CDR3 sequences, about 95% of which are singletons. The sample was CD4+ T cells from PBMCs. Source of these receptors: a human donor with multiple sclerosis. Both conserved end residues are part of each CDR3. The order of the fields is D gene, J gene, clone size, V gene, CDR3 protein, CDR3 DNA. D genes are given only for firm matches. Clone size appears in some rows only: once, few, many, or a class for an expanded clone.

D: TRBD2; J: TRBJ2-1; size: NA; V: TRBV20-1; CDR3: CSAGRGAKNEQFF; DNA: TGCAGTGCTGGGCGGGGGGCAAAGAATGAGCAGTTCTTC
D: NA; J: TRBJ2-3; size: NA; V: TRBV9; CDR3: CASSALSADTQYF; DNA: TGTGCCAGCAGCGCGCTAAGCGCAGATACGCAGTATTTT
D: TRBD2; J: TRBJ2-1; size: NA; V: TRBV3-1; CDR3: CASSLTGTSGYNEQFF; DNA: TGTGCCAGCAGCCTCACCGGGACTAGCGGGTACAATGAGCAGTTCTTC
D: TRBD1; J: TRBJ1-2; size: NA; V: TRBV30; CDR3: CAWIPLGTEINYGYTF; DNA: TGTGCCTGGATCCCGCTAGGGACAGAAATCAACTATGGCTACACCTTC
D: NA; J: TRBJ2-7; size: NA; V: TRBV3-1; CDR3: CASSQDFVDYEQYF; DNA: TGTGCCAGCAGCCAAGATTTCGTAGACTACGAGCAGTACTTC
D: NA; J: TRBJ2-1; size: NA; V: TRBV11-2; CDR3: CASSLEASGYNEQFF; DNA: TGTGCCAGCAGCTTAGAAGCTTCCGGCTACAATGAGCAGTTCTTC
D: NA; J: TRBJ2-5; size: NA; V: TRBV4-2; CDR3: CASSQGSDQETQYF; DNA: TGTGCCAGCAGCCAAGGGAGCGACCAAGAGACCCAGTACTTC
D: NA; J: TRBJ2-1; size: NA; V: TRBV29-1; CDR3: CSVGLHEQFF; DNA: TGCAGCGTTGGTCTTCATGAGCAGTTCTTC
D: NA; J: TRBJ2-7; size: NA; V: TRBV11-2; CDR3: CASSQGPGLKQYF; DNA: TGTGCCAGCAGCCAGGGGCCAGGGTTAAAGCAGTACTTC
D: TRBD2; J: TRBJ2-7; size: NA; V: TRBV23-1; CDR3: CASSQSSGVAPGLASYEQYF; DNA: TGCGCCAGCAGTCAATCATCAGGAGTGGCGCCGGGACTAGCCTCCTACGAGCAGTACTTC
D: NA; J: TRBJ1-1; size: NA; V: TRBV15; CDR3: CATSRDRALPGEAFF; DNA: TGTGCCACCAGCAGAGACAGGGCCCTCCCTGGTGAAGCTTTCTTT
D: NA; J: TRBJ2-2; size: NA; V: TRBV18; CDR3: CAGAIRRDGELFF; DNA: TGTGCCGGGGCCATACGCCGGGACGGGGAGCTGTTTTTT
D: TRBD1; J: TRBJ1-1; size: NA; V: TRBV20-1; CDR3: CSASTGERNTEAFF; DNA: TGCAGTGCCTCGACAGGGGAGAGGAACACTGAAGCTTTCTTT
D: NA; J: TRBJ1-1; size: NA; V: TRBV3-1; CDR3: CASSHITGNTEAFF; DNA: TGTGCCAGCAGCCACATAACAGGGAACACTGAAGCTTTCTTT
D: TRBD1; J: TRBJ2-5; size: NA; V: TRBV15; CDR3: CATSRPTGQGFETQYF; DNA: TGTGCCACCAGCAGACCCACGGGACAGGGGTTCGAGACCCAGTACTTC
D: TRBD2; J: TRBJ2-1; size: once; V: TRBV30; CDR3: CALERGSTYNEQFF; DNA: TGTGCCCTGGAGCGGGGGTCAACCTACAATGAGCAGTTCTTC
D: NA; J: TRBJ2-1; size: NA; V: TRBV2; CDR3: CASSDRQQFF; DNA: TGTGCCAGCAGTGACCGGCAGCAGTTCTTC
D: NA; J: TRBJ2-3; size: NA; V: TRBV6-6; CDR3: CASSMDITTDTQYF; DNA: TGTGCCAGCAGTATGGACATAACCACAGATACGCAGTATTTT
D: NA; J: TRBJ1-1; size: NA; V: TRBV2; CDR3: CASYPGQINTEAFF; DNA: TGTGCCAGCTACCCAGGACAGATCAACACTGAAGCTTTCTTT
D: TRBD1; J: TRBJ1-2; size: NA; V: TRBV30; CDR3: CAWRQQGLGYGYTF; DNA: TGTGCCTGGAGGCAACAGGGGCTCGGCTATGGCTACACCTTC
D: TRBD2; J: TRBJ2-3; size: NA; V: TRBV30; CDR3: CARILRGGPSDTQYF; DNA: TGTGCCCGAATTCTGCGGGGGGGCCCGTCGGATACGCAGTATTTT
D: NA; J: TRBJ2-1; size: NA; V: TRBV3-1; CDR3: CASSLPGSHNEQFF; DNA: TGTGCCAGCAGTCTTCCGGGGTCCCACAATGAGCAGTTCTTC
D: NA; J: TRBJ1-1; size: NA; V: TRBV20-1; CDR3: CSAQLNTEAFF; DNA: TGCAGTGCGCAGTTGAACACTGAAGCTTTCTTT
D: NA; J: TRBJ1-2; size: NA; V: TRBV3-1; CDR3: CASSPSEGSVYGYTF; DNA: TGTGCCAGCAGCCCAAGCGAGGGTTCCGTCTATGGCTACACCTTC
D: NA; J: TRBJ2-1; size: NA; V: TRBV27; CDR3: CASSFPGPYNEQFF; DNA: TGTGCCAGCAGTTTCCCCGGGCCGTACAATGAGCAGTTCTTC
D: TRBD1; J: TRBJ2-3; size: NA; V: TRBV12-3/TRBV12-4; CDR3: CASRRQGGVDTQYF; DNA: TGTGCCAGCAGGAGACAGGGTGGTGTTGATACGCAGTATTTT
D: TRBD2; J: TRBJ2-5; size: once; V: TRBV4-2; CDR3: CASSSPLAGGGETQYF; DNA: TGTGCCAGCAGCTCCCCTCTGGCGGGAGGAGGGGAGACCCAGTACTTC
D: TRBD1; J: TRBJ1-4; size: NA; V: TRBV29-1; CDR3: CSVTGQLNEKLFF; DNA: TGCAGCGTCACGGGACAGTTAAATGAAAAACTGTTTTTT
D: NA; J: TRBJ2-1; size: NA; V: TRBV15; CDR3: CATSREGEQFF; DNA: TGTGCCACCAGCAGAGAGGGTGAGCAGTTCTTC
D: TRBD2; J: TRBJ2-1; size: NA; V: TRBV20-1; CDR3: CSAPSGRADNEQFF; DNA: TGCAGTGCTCCAAGCGGGAGGGCGGATAATGAGCAGTTCTTC
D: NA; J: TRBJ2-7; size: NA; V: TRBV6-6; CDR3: CASSPRWVPYEQYF; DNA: TGTGCCAGCAGCCCGAGGTGGGTCCCCTACGAGCAGTACTTC
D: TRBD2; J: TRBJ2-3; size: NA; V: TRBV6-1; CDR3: CASSTTSGTSLDTQYF; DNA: TGTGCCAGCAGTACCACTAGCGGGACCTCCTTGGATACGCAGTATTTT
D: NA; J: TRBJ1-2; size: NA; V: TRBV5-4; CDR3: CASSLGGEAYGYTF; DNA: TGTGCCAGCAGCTTGGGAGGGGAAGCCTATGGCTACACCTTC
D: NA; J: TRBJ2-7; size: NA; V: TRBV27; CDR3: CASSLSQHTYEQYF; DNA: TGTGCCAGCAGTTTAAGTCAACACACCTACGAGCAGTACTTC
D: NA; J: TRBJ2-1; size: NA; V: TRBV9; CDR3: CASSVLPGPFNEQFF; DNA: TGTGCCAGCAGCGTACTCCCCGGCCCGTTCAATGAGCAGTTCTTC
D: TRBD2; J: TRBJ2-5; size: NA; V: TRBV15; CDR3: CATVNSGGQETQYF; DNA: TGTGCCACCGTTAATAGCGGGGGACAAGAGACCCAGTACTTC
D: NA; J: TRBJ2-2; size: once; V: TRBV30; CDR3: CAWSVKGSNGELFF; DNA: TGTGCCTGGAGTGTAAAAGGGTCTAACGGGGAGCTGTTTTTT
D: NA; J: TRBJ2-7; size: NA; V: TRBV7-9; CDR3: CASSLKGHRAGNRWWEQYF; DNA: TGTGCCAGCAGCTTAAAAGGGCACCGAGCGGGCAACCGGTGGTGGGAGCAGTACTTC
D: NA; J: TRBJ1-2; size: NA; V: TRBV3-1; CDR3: CASSQDQRLGYGYTF; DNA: TGTGCCAGCAGCCAAGACCAACGGCTAGGCTATGGCTACACCTTC
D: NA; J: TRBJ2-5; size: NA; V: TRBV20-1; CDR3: CSASQQGRSQYF; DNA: TGCAGTGCTAGCCAACAGGGAAGGTCCCAGTACTTC
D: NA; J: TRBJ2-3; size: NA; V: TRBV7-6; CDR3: CASSTRTGADTQYF; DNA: TGTGCCAGCAGCACACGAACAGGCGCAGATACGCAGTATTTT
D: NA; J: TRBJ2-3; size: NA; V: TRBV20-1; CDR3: CSARIDTQYF; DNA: TGCAGTGCTAGGATCGATACGCAGTATTTT
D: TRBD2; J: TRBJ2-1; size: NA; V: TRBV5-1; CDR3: CASSLLAGAWDNEQFF; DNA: TGCGCCAGCAGCCTATTAGCGGGAGCTTGGGACAATGAGCAGTTCTTC
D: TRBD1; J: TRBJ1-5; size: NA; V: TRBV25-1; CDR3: CASSGQGDQQPQHF; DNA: TGTGCCAGCAGTGGACAGGGGGATCAGCAGCCCCAGCATTTT
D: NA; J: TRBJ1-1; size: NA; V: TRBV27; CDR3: CASSPRPGREAFF; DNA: TGTGCCAGCAGTCCTCGGCCTGGTAGGGAAGCTTTCTTT
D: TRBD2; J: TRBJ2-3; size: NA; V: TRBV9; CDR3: CASSGSGGRTDTQYF; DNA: TGTGCCAGCAGCGGTAGCGGGGGACGCACAGATACGCAGTATTTT
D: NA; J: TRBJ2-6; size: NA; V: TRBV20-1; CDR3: CSAMEGAGANVLTF; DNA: TGCAGTGCAATGGAGGGGGCTGGGGCCAACGTCCTGACTTTC
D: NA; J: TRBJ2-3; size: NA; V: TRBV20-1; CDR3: CSARDLPTDTQYF; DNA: TGCAGTGCTAGGGACTTGCCCACAGATACGCAGTATTTT
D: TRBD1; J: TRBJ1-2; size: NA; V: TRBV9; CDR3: CASSVAPGQITLDYGYTF; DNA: TGTGCCAGCAGCGTAGCGCCGGGACAGATAACTTTGGACTATGGCTACACCTTC
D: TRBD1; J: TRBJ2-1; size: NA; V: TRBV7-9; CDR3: CASSFDRGLYNEQFF; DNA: TGTGCCAGCAGCTTCGACAGGGGGCTCTACAATGAGCAGTTCTTC
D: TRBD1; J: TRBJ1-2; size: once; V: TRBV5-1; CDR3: CASSLPGTAGEGYTF; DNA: TGCGCCAGCAGCTTGCCCGGGACAGCGGGTGAGGGCTACACCTTC
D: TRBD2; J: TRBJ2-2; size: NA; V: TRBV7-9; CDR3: CASSPLGLAAAGELFF; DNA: TGTGCCAGCAGCCCACTGGGGCTAGCGGCGGCCGGGGAGCTGTTTTTT
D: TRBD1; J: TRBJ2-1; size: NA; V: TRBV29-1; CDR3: CSVGSRTGHNEQFF; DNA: TGCAGCGTTGGATCCCGGACAGGGCACAATGAGCAGTTCTTC
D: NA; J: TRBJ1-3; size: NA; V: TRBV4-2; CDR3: CASSQDRGSGNTIYF; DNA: TGTGCCAGCAGCCAAGATAGGGGCTCTGGAAACACCATATATTTT
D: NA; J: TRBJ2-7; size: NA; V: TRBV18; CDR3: CASSLRAADYEQYF; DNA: TGTGCCAGCTCATTGAGGGCAGCTGACTACGAGCAGTACTTC
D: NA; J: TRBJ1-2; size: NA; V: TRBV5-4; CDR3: CASSLAGDYGYTF; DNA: TGTGCCAGCAGCTTGGCAGGGGACTATGGCTACACCTTC
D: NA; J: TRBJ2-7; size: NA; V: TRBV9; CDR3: CASSLMGSSYEQYF; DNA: TGTGCCAGCAGCCTGATGGGGAGCTCCTACGAGCAGTACTTC